This is a list of T cell receptor beta chains from one sample in a study of blood T cell repertoires in COVID-19. Clones were read by immunoSEQ multiplex PCR, and TCRdb kept only the in-frame ones, dropping some. The profile covers roughly 52,000 clones, with roughly 88% appearing a single time and around 23% taken by the ten largest. The specimen was peripheral blood. The receptors derive from an elderly woman with acute or convalescent COVID-19. The CDR3 runs from the conserved cysteine through the conserved F or W. A D gene is named only where the DNA matches it firmly. The listing skips clone size in some rows; elsewhere it reads once, few, many or a size class.

abundance,j_gene,d_gene,v_gene,CDR3aa,CDR3nt
.,TRBJ1-5,.,TRBV6-1,CASSEGSLEPQHF,TGTGCCAGCAGTGAGGGCTCGCTTGAGCCCCAGCATTTT
few,TRBJ1-5,TRBD1,TRBV2,CASSPGTGYQQPQHF,TGTGCCAGCAGTCCCGGGACAGGGTATCAACAGCCCCAGCATTTT
.,TRBJ1-5,.,TRBV11-2,CASSVTGESQPQHF,TGTGCCAGCAGCGTGACGGGGGAAAGTCAGCCCCAGCATTTT
.,TRBJ1-1,.,TRBV29-1,CSVGGESEAFF,TGCAGCGTGGGGGGGGAGTCTGAAGCTTTCTTT
once,TRBJ1-2,TRBD1,TRBV18,CASSPTQGAAYGYTF,TGTGCCAGCTCACCGACTCAGGGGGCTGCCTATGGCTACACCTTC
.,TRBJ2-7,TRBD2,TRBV5-4,CASSKGLAGGSSYEQYF,TGTGCCAGCAGCAAGGGACTAGCGGGGGGTAGCTCCTACGAGCAGTACTTC
.,TRBJ2-3,TRBD1,TRBV10-1,CASRGQGADTQYF,TGCGCCAGCAGGGGACAGGGGGCAGATACGCAGTATTTT
.,TRBJ2-7,TRBD1,TRBV7-9,CASSLAGTGGHEQYF,TGTGCCAGCAGCTTAGCCGGGACAGGGGGCCACGAGCAGTACTTC
.,TRBJ2-7,.,TRBV9,CASSVAGASYEQYF,TGTGCCAGCAGCGTAGCAGGTGCCTCCTACGAGCAGTACTTC
.,TRBJ1-2,TRBD1,TRBV24-1,CATSGTGYGYTF,TGTGCCACCAGCGGGACAGGGTATGGCTACACCTTC
.,TRBJ1-2,TRBD1,TRBV5-1,CASSSQGQGYTF,TGCGCCAGCAGCTCACAGGGGCAAGGCTACACCTTC
few,TRBJ1-6,.,TRBV2,CASRKGGGYNSPLHF,TGTGCCAGCCGGAAGGGGGGGGGATATAATTCACCCCTCCACTTT
.,TRBJ1-2,.,TRBV3-1/TRBV3-2,CASSQFSGGENGYTF,TGTGCCAGCAGCCAATTTTCTGGGGGGGAAAATGGCTACACCTTC